The 8 T cell receptor beta chains listed next were all sequenced from one sample in a study of patients and donors after allogeneic stem cell transplantation. TCRdb redid the calling of the RT-PCR reads with MiXCR, one entry per CDR3 protein. The sample lists hundreds of thousands of distinct CDR3 sequences; 15% to 20% were seen once. The sequenced sample was blood, either unsorted or a sorted T cell fraction (not recorded which). These receptors came from a human donor who was either an allogeneic HSCT recipient or a stem cell or donor lymphocyte infusion donor (not recorded which). It is not recorded whose cells these are; they may come from a transplant donor.

The table lists this clonotype with a few counts. The chain links TRBV5-6 to TRBJ1-1; no clear D gene. Germline assignment: CDR1 SGHDT and CDR2 YYEEEE. Trimming pared 5 bases from V and 6 bases from J, leaving 17 bases between. CDR3 length: 14 amino acids. The CDR3 region has the DNA TGTGCCAGCAGGGCTGAAGCGGCCGGCGCTGAAGCTTTCTTT. Its protein product is CASRAEAAGAEAFF.

This clonotype was observed a handful of times. The chain has TRBV6-1 and TRBJ1-2; 9 bases line up with TRBD1. V lost 10 bases, J lost 8 bases, and 17 bases stayed unmatched. This CDR3 spans 15 amino acids. Germline CDR1 reads MNHNS; CDR2 reads SASEGT. The CDR3 DNA sequence: TGTGCCACCCGATTCGGGACAGGGCTGTTCCAGGGCTACACCTTC. Its translation: CATRFGTGLFQGYTF.

A word on this clonotype: The junction differs from germline at one of its ends, possibly a read error. The chain carries TRBV5-5 and TRBJ1-6, with 10 bases identical to TRBD1. This CDR3 is built from 16 residues. Germline lookup yields CDR1 SGHKS and CDR2 YYEKEE (reference sequence). The CDR3 DNA is TGTGCCAGCGGCTTACGCTCGGGACAGGGGAATTCACCCCTCCACTTT. Encoded protein: CASGLRSGQGNSPLHF.

A few counts support this clonotype. The genes are TRBV28 and TRBJ2-7, with TRBD2 matching 7 bases. The CDR3 covers 14 residues. The V segment lost 6 bases and the J segment 5 bases; nucleotides outside the gene matches: 10. Germline V CDR1 and CDR2: MDHEN, SYDVKM. The CDR3 here is CASRTPSGTNEQYF. The DNA for the CDR3 is TGTGCCAGCAGAACCCCCTCAGGGACTAACGAGCAGTACTTC.

This clonotype showed up many times. V gene TRBV12-3 or TRBV12-4 combines with J gene TRBJ1-2; D possibly corresponds to TRBD1 (5 bases). The V gene lost 7 bases and the J gene lost 2 bases, with 20 bases spanning the gap. The CDR3 sequence is 16 residues long. CDR3 sequence (DNA): TGTGCCAGCACTCCAGGTCGGTCGGAGGGGAACTATGGCTACACCTTC. This codes for CASTPGRSEGNYGYTF.

This clonotype occurred many times. V is TRBV12-3 or TRBV12-4 and J is TRBJ2-2; 9 bases agree with TRBD2. The CDR3 runs to 17 residues. V was clipped by 3 bases and J by 2 bases; unmatched bases: 7. CDR3 nucleotides: TGTGCCAGCAGTTTCCGCATAGCGGGGGTAAACACCGGGGAGCTGTTTTTT. It is translated as CASSFRIAGVNTGELFF.

This clonotype has a handful of counts. This sequence joins TRBV3-1 and TRBJ2-7; D unresolved. From germline, CDR1 is LGHDT and CDR2 YNNKEL (reference sequence). The CDR3 is made up of 16 amino acids. V lost 0 bases and J 2 bases, leaving 14 bases between the germline ends. The CDR3 sequence: CASSQEIRAYAYEQYF. The CDR3 region has the DNA TGTGCCAGCAGCCAAGAAATTCGGGCGTATGCCTACGAGCAGTACTTC.

V gene TRBV15 combines with J gene TRBJ2-4; 9 bases align to TRBD2. V lost 1 base to trimming and J lost 8 bases; unmatched junction nucleotides: 3. There are 14 residues in the CDR3. Germline CDR1 reads LNHNV; CDR2 reads YYDKDF (reference sequence). CDR3 sequence: CATSRGRLADIQYF. CDR3 nucleotides: TGTGCCACCAGCAGAGGTCGACTAGCGGACATTCAGTACTTC.